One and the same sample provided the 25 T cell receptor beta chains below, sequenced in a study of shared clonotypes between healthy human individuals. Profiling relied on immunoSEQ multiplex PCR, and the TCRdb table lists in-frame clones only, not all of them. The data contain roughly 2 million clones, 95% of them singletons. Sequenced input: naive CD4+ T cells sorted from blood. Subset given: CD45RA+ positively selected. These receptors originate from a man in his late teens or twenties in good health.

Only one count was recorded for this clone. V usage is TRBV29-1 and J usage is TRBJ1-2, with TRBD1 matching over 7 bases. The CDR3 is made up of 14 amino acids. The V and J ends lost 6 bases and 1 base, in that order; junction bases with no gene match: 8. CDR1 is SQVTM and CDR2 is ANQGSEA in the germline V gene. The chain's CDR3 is CSVLTTGDNYGYTF. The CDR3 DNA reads TGCAGCGTCCTTACTACAGGGGATAACTATGGCTACACCTTC. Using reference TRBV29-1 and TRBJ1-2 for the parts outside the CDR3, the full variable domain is SAVISQKPSRDICQRGTSLTIQCQVDSQVTMMFWYRQQPGQSLTLIATANQGSEATYESGFVIDKFPISRPNLTFSTLTVSNMSPEDSSIYLCSVLTTGDNYGYTFGSGTRLTVV.

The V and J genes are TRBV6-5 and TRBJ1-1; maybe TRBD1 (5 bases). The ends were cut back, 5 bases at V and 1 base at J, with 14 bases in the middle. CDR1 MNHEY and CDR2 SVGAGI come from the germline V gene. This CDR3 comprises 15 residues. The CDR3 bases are TGTGCCAGCAGTCGAACCCATGACAGGAACACTGAAGCTTTCTTT. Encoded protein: CASSRTHDRNTEAFF.

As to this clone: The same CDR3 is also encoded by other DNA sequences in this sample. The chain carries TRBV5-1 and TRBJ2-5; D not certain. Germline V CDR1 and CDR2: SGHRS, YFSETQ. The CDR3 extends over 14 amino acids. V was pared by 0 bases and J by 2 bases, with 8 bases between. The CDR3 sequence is CASSLGTVQETQYF. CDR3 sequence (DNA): TGCGCCAGCAGCTTGGGGACGGTACAAGAGACCCAGTACTTC.

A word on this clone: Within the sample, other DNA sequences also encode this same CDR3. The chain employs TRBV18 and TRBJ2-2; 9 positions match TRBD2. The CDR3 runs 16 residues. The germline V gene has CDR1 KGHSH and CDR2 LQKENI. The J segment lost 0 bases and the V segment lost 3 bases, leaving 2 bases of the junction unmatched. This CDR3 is CASSPIAGANTGELFF. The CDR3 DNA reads TGTGCCAGCTCACCTATAGCGGGAGCGAACACCGGGGAGCTGTTTTTT.

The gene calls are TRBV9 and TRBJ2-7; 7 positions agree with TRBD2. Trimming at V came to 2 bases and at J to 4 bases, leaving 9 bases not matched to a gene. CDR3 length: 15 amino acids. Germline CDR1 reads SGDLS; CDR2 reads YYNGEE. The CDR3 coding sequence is TGTGCCAGCAGCGTGTACGGGACTATAGATTACGAGCAGTACTTC. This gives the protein CASSVYGTIDYEQYF.

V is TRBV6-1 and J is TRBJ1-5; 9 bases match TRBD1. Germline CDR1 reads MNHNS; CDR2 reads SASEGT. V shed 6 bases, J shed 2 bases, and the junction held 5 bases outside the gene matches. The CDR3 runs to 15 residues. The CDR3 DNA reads TGTGCCAGCAGCTCACAGGGGGCTGGCAATCAGCCCCAGCATTTT. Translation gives CASSSQGAGNQPQHF.

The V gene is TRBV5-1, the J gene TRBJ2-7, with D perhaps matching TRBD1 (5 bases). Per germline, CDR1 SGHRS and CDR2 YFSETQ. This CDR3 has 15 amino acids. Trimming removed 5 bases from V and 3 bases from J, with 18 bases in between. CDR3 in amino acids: CASRPIPDKNYEQYF. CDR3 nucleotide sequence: TGCGCCAGCAGGCCCATACCGGACAAAAACTACGAGCAGTACTTC.

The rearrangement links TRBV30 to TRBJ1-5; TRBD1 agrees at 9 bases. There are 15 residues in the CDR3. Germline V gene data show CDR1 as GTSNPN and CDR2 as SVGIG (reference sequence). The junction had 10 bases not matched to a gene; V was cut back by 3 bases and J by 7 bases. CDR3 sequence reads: CAWSPGGQGFQPQHF. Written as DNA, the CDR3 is TGTGCCTGGAGCCCGGGGGGACAGGGTTTCCAGCCCCAGCATTTT.

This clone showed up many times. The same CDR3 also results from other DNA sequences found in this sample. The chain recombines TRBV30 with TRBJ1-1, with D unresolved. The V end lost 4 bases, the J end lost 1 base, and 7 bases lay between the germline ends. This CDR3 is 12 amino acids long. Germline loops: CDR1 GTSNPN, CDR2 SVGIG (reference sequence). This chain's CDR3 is CAWNTENTEAFF. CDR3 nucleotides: TGTGCCTGGAATACAGAGAACACTGAAGCTTTCTTT.

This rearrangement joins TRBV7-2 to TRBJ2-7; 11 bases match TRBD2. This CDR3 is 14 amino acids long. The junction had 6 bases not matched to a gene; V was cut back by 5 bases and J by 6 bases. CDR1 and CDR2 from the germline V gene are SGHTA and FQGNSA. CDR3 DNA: TGTGCCAGCAGCCCTCTAGCGGGAGGTAGCGAGCAGTACTTC. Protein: CASSPLAGGSEQYF. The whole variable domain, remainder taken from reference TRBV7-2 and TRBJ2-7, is GAGVSQSPSNKVTEKGKDVELRCDPISGHTALYWYRQSLGQGLEFLIYFQGNSAPDKSGLPSDRFSAERTGGSVSTLTIQRTQQEDSAVYLCASSPLAGGSEQYFGPGTRLTVT.

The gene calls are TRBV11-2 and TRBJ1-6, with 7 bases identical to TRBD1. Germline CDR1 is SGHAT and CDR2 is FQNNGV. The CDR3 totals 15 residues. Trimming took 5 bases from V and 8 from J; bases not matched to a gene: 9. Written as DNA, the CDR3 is TGTGCCAGCAGCCCAGACGACAGGGAGTATTCACCCCTCCACTTT. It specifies CASSPDDREYSPLHF.

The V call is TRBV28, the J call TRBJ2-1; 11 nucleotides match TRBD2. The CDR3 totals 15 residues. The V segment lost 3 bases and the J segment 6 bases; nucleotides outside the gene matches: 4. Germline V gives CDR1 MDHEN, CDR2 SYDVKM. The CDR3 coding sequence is TGTGCCAGCAGTTTCGAACTAGCGGGAGCCAATGAGCAGTTCTTC. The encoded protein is CASSFELAGANEQFF. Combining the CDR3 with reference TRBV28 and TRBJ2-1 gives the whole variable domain DVKVTQSSRYLVKRTGEKVFLECVQDMDHENMFWYRQDPGLGLRLIYFSYDVKMKEKGDIPEGYSVSREKKERFSLILESASTNQTSMYLCASSFELAGANEQFFGPGTRLTVL.

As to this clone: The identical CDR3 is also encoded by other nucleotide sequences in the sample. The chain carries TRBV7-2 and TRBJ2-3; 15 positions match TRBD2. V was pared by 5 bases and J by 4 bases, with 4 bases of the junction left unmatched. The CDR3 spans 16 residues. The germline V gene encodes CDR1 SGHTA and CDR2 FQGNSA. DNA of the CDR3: TGTGCCAGCAGCCCGGGACTAGCGGGAGGAGCAGATACGCAGTATTTT. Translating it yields CASSPGLAGGADTQYF.

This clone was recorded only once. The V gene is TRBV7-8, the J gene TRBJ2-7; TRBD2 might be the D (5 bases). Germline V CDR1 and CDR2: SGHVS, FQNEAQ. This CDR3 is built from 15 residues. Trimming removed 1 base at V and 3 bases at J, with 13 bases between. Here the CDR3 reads CASSLEFGNLYEQYF. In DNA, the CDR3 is TGTGCCAGCAGCTTAGAGTTCGGGAATCTCTACGAGCAGTACTTC.

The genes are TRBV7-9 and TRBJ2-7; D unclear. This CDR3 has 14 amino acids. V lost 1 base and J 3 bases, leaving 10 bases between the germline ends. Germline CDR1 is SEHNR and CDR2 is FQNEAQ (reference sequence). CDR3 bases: TGTGCCAGCAGCTTAGGTCCCAGACTCTACGAGCAGTACTTC. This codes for CASSLGPRLYEQYF.

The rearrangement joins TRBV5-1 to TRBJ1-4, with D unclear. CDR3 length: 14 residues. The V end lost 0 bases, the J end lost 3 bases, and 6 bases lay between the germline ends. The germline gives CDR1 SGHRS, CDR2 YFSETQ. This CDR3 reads CASSLASPNEKLFF. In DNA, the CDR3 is TGCGCCAGCAGCTTGGCCTCTCCTAATGAAAAACTGTTTTTT.

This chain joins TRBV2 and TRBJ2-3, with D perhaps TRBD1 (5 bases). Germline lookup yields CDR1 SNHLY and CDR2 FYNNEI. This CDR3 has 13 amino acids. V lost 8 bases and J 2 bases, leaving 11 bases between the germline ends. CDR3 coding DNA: TGTGCCAGCCCACAGGTGGTCACAGATACGCAGTATTTT. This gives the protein CASPQVVTDTQYF.

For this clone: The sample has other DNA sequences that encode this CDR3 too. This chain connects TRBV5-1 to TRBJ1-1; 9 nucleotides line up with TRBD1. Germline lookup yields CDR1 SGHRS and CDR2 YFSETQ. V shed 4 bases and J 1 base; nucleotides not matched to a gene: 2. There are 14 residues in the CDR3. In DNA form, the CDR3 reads TGCGCCAGCAGCACGGGACAGGGGAACACTGAAGCTTTCTTT. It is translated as CASSTGQGNTEAFF.

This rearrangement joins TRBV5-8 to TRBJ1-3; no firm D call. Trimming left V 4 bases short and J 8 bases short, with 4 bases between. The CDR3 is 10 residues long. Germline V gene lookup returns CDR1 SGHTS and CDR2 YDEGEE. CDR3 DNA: TGTGCCAGCAGCGTGGACACCATATATTTT. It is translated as CASSVDTIYF.

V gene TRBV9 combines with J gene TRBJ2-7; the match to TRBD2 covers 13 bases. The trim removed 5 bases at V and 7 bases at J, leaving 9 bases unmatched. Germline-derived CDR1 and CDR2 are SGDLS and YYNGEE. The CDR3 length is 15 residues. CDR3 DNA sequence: TGTGCCAGCAGTCCCCGGGGACTAGCGGGAAGGGAGCAGTACTTC. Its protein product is CASSPRGLAGREQYF.

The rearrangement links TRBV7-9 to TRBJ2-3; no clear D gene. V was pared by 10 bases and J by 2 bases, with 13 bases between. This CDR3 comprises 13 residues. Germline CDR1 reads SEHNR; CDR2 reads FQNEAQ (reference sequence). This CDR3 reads CATSPGSTDTQYF. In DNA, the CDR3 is TGTGCCACCTCCCCCGGGTCCACAGATACGCAGTATTTT. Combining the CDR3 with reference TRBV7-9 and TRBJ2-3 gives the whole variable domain DTGVSQNPRHKITKRGQNVTFRCDPISEHNRLYWYRQTLGQGPEFLTYFQNEAQLEKSRLLSDRFSAERPKGSFSTLEIQRTEQGDSAMYLCATSPGSTDTQYFGPGTRLTVL.

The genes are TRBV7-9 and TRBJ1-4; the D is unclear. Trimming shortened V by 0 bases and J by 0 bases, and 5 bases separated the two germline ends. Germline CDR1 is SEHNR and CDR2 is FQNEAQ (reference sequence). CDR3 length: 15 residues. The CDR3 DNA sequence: TGTGCCAGCAGCTTAGCGGCTTCAACTAATGAAAAACTGTTTTTT. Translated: CASSLAASTNEKLFF.

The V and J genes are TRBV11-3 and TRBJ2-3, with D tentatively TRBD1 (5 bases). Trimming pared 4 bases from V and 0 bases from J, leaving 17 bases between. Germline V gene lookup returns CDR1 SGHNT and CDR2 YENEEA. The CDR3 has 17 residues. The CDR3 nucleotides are TGTGCCAGCAGCTCGCGACAGAGTCCAACTAGCACAGATACGCAGTATTTT. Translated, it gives CASSSRQSPTSTDTQYF.

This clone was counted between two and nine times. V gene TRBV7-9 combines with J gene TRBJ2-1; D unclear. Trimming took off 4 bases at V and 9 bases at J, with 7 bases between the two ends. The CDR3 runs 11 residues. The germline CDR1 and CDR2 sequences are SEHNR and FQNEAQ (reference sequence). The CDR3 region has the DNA TGTGCCAGCAGCTCATACGGTGAGCAGTTCTTC. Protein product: CASSSYGEQFF.

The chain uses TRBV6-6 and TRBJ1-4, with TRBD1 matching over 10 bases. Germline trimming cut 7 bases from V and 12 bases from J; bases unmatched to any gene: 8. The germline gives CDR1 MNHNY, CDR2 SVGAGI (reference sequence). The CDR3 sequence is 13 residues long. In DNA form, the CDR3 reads TGTGCCAGCATCCCGGGACAGGGGTTACAACTGTTTTTT. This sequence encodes CASIPGQGLQLFF.